Below, 10 T cell receptor beta chains from the same sample are listed, as sequenced in a study of blood T cell repertoires in COVID-19. Some clones are missing from TCRdb's copy, which holds only in-frame ones; the method was immunoSEQ multiplex PCR. The sample has 150,000 to 200,000 clones; more than 85% are singletons. Source material: peripheral blood. The receptors stem from a man aged 55 to 70 with COVID-19, enrolled during active disease.

The chain is built from TRBV20-1 and TRBJ2-7, with D tentatively TRBD2 (7 bases). The V end lost 3 bases, the J end lost 2 bases, and 14 bases lay between the germline ends. CDR3 length: 14 amino acids. The germline V gene encodes CDR1 DFQATT and CDR2 SNEGSKA (reference sequence). In DNA form, the CDR3 reads TGCAGTGCTAGTATGGGGGGGCCTCCCTACGAGCAGTACTTC. Protein: CSASMGGPPYEQYF.

With respect to this clone: This sequence may be a read error, since a much larger clone differs from it by one base. The chain links TRBV25-1 to TRBJ1-5; no definite D call. Germline CDR1 reads MGHDK; CDR2 reads SYGVNS. This CDR3 is 14 amino acids long. V lost 4 bases and J lost 9, with 16 bases in between. DNA for the CDR3: TGTGCCAGCAGTGTAACGAGGGTGCAGTGGCCCCAGCATTTT. It translates to CASSVTRVQWPQHF.

This clone came up once. V is TRBV27 and J is TRBJ1-1; no definite D call. CDR1 and CDR2 from the germline V gene are MNHEY and SMNVEV (reference sequence). Trimming removed 5 bases at V and 1 base at J, with 11 bases between. This CDR3 has 14 amino acids. The CDR3 here is CASSQSRGNTEAFF. CDR3 coding DNA: TGTGCCAGCAGTCAATCCCGAGGGAACACTGAAGCTTTCTTT.

CDR3 protein: CASIQGASYNSPLHF. CDR3 in DNA: TGTGCCAGCATCCAAGGGGCGTCCTATAATTCACCCCTCCACTTT. The V call is TRBV6-5, the J call TRBJ1-6, with D possibly matching TRBD1 (5 bases). Germline V gives CDR1 MNHEY, CDR2 SVGAGI. Trimming pared 7 bases from V and 1 base from J, leaving 11 bases between. This CDR3 is built from 15 residues.

This chain uses TRBV19 with TRBJ1-2, with 7 bases fitting TRBD1. Trimming took 4 bases from V and 5 from J; bases not matched to a gene: 7. Germline V gene lookup returns CDR1 LNHDA and CDR2 SQIVND (reference sequence). The CDR3 extends over 14 amino acids. Written as DNA, the CDR3 is TGTGCCAGTAGTACCCAGGGGGAGAGGTATGGCTACACCTTC. It translates to CASSTQGERYGYTF.

CDR3 nucleotides: TGTGCCAGCAGCCAAGATCTTGGGACAGCGAACACCGGGGAGCTGTTTTTT. Amino acid sequence: CASSQDLGTANTGELFF. This chain joins TRBV3-1 (or the pseudogene TRBV3-2) and TRBJ2-2, with 7 bases identical to TRBD1. Per germline, CDR1 LGHDT and CDR2 YNNKEL (reference sequence). V lost 0 bases to trimming and J lost 0 bases; unmatched junction nucleotides: 4. There are 17 residues in the CDR3.

This CDR3 reads CASSLKGAYEQYF. CDR3 nucleotides: TGTGCCAGCAGCCTCAAGGGGGCCTACGAGCAGTACTTC. This chain joins TRBV7-9 and TRBJ2-7; tentative D call: TRBD1 (6 bases). CDR1 and CDR2 from the germline V gene are SEHNR and FQNEAQ (reference sequence). The germline V and J ends were trimmed by 5 bases and 2 bases, with 10 bases remaining between them. This CDR3 comprises 13 residues.

The sample holds a few counts of this clone. The rearrangement joins TRBV4-3 to TRBJ2-1, with 13 bases fitting TRBD2. The germline V gene has CDR1 LGHNA and CDR2 YSLEER. The CDR3 sequence is 14 residues long. Trimming removed 4 bases from V and 8 bases from J; junction bases left unmatched: 2. CDR3 nucleotides: TGCGCCAGCAGCCTACTAGCGGGAGGGGATGAGCAGTTCTTC. It yields the protein CASSLLAGGDEQFF.

V is TRBV12-3 or TRBV12-4 and J is TRBJ1-2; maybe TRBD1 (6 bases). The CDR3 totals 13 residues. The ends were cut back, 6 bases at V and 6 bases at J, with 14 bases in the middle. This CDR3 reads CASRPTGIHGYTF. CDR3 sequence (DNA): TGTGCCAGCAGGCCCACAGGGATCCATGGCTACACCTTC.

The V gene is TRBV7-3, the J gene TRBJ2-1; a weak D match, TRBD2 (6 bases). The CDR3 sequence is 16 residues long. Germline lookup yields CDR1 SGHTA and CDR2 FQGTGA. With 3 bases removed from V and 7 bases from J, the gap between germline ends came to 19 bases. CDR3 bases: TGTGCCAGCAGCTTCCGACATACCCCTGGGACTAATGAGCAGTTCTTC. Its translation: CASSFRHTPGTNEQFF.